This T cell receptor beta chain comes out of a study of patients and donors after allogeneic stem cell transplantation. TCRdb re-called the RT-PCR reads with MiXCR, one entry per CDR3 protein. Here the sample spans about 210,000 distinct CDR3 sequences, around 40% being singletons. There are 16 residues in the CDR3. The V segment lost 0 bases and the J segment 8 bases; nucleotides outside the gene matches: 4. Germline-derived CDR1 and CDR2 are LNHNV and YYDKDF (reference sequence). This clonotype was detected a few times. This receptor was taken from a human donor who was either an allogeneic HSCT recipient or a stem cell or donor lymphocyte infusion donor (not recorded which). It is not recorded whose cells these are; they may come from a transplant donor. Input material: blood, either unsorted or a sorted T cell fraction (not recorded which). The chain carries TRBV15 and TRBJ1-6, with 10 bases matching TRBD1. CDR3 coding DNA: TGTGCCACCAGCAGAGATATAGGACAGGGGGATTCACCCCTCCACTTT. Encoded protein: CATSRDIGQGDSPLHF.